A single sample gave rise to the 28 T cell receptor beta chains below, sequenced in a study of brain T cells in children with intractable seizures. This sample's time point: blood from clinic visit 5 months post-surgery; TSC patient then seizure free. Sequenced by immunoSEQ multiplex PCR; TCRdb stores in-frame clones only, minus some. The table records about 340,000 clones, roughly 93% of them present only once. Material: peripheral blood, obtained more than 4 months after surgery. These receptors came from a boy in the first two years of life with tuberous sclerosis and intractable seizures.

J is TRBJ1-3 and V is TRBV30; the match to TRBD1 covers 7 bases. Looked up from germline, CDR1 is GTSNPN and CDR2 is SVGIG (reference sequence). The CDR3 extends over 13 amino acids. V lost 5 bases to trimming and J lost 2 bases; unmatched junction nucleotides: 3. This CDR3 is CAWDRVAGNTIYF. The CDR3 coding sequence is TGTGCCTGGGACAGGGTGGCTGGAAACACCATATATTTT.

This sequence joins TRBV5-1 and TRBJ1-5; TRBD1 might be the D (6 bases). V lost 0 bases and J 0 bases, leaving 16 bases between the germline ends. The CDR3 spans 18 residues. Germline V gene lookup returns CDR1 SGHRS and CDR2 YFSETQ. The CDR3 here is CASSLEPGTPSSNQPQHF. The CDR3 bases are TGCGCCAGCAGCTTGGAGCCTGGGACACCCTCTAGCAATCAGCCCCAGCATTTT.

This rearrangement joins TRBV4-1 to TRBJ2-5, with D perhaps matching TRBD2 (6 bases). The CDR3 length is 12 residues. Trimming stripped 5 bases from V and 2 bases from J, with 6 bases between. Germline V gives CDR1 MGHRA, CDR2 YSYEKL. The CDR3 sequence: CASSGRQETQYF. The DNA of the CDR3 is TGCGCCAGCAGCGGGAGGCAAGAGACCCAGTACTTC.

This chain links TRBV7-2 with TRBJ1-3, with no clear D. The V gene lost 1 base and the J gene lost 1 base, with 8 bases spanning the gap. The CDR3 totals 15 residues. Germline loops: CDR1 SGHTA, CDR2 FQGNSA. CDR3 nucleotides: TGTGCCAGCAGCTTAGAGAGTGGTTCTGGAAACACCATATATTTT. Its translation: CASSLESGSGNTIYF. Supplemented by reference TRBV7-2 and TRBJ1-3, the full variable domain reads GAGVSQSPSNKVTEKGKDVELRCDPISGHTALYWYRQSLGQGLEFLIYFQGNSAPDKSGLPSDRFSAERTGGSVSTLTIQRTQQEDSAVYLCASSLESGSGNTIYFGEGSWLTVV.

The chain couples TRBV6-5 to TRBJ1-4, with no clear D. The V gene's germline CDR1 is MNHEY and CDR2 SVGAGI. The CDR3 consists of 12 residues. V lost 6 bases to trimming and J lost 8 bases, with 10 bases between them. CDR3 nucleotide sequence: TGTGCCAGCAGGGGGTTAGAGGAAAAACTGTTTTTT. It yields the protein CASRGLEEKLFF.

V is TRBV7-9 and J is TRBJ2-3, with D maybe TRBD1 (6 bases). The germline V and J ends were trimmed by 2 bases and 2 bases, with 14 bases remaining between them. The CDR3 is made up of 16 amino acids. The germline gives CDR1 SEHNR, CDR2 FQNEAQ (reference sequence). The CDR3 nucleotides are TGTGCCAGCAGCTTACCGGACAGTAGTTCCACAGATACGCAGTATTTT. This sequence encodes CASSLPDSSSTDTQYF.

The chain links TRBV5-1 to TRBJ1-6; 7 positions agree with TRBD1. The CDR3 extends over 13 amino acids. V lost 5 bases, J lost 4 bases, and 0 bases stayed unmatched. Germline CDR1 reads SGHRS; CDR2 reads YFSETQ. In nucleotides, the CDR3 is TGCGCCAGCAGACAGGGGTATAATTCACCCCTCCACTTT. This translates into CASRQGYNSPLHF. Combining the CDR3 with reference TRBV5-1 and TRBJ1-6 gives the whole variable domain KAGVTQTPRYLIKTRGQQVTLSCSPISGHRSVSWYQQTPGQGLQFLFEYFSETQRNKGNFPGRFSGRQFSNSRSEMNVSTLELGDSALYLCASRQGYNSPLHFGNGTRLTVT.

This chain connects TRBV7-3 to TRBJ2-2; possibly TRBD2 for D (6 bases). Looked up from germline, CDR1 is SGHTA and CDR2 is FQGTGA. V lost 4 bases to trimming and J lost 6 bases, with 9 bases between them. The length of the CDR3 is 13 residues. CDR3 residues: CASSWGVPGELFF. CDR3 coding DNA: TGTGCCAGCAGCTGGGGGGTCCCCGGGGAGCTGTTTTTT.

CDR3 residues: CASSLAGGEQYF. In DNA form, the CDR3 reads TGTGCCAGCAGCTTGGCCGGGGGCGAGCAGTACTTC. The chain recombines TRBV5-6 with TRBJ2-7; TRBD2 is a possible D gene (6 bases). This CDR3 comprises 12 residues. Germline V gene sequence: CDR1 SGHDT, CDR2 YYEEEE. V gave up 0 bases and J gave up 6 bases, with 7 bases separating them.

In this sample, this clone turned up many times. The V and J genes are TRBV5-1 and TRBJ1-4, with TRBD1 as a possible D gene (6 bases). Per germline, CDR1 SGHRS and CDR2 YFSETQ. The length of the CDR3 is 15 residues. Trimming removed 5 bases from V and 0 bases from J, with 11 bases in between. The CDR3 region is CASRRDTTTNEKLFF. The CDR3 DNA follows: TGCGCCAGCAGGCGGGACACCACAACTAATGAAAAACTGTTTTTT.

This clone was seen once. The chain carries TRBV29-1 and TRBJ2-1; 7 bases are shared with TRBD2. V lost 5 bases and J lost 3; bases outside the gene matches: 10. This CDR3 contains 15 residues. Per the germline V gene, CDR1 is SQVTM and CDR2 is ANQGSEA. CDR3 sequence reads: CSVQAWGGHYNEQFF. In nucleotides, the CDR3 is TGCAGCGTTCAAGCTTGGGGGGGTCACTACAATGAGCAGTTCTTC.

The chain has TRBV6-1 and TRBJ1-5; 10 bases fit TRBD1. Germline values: CDR1 MNHNS, CDR2 SASEGT. V lost 4 bases, J lost 0 bases, and 3 bases stayed unmatched. The CDR3 is 16 amino acids. CDR3 loop: CASSVGQGHSNQPQHF. The CDR3 DNA reads as TGTGCCAGCAGTGTGGGACAGGGGCATAGCAATCAGCCCCAGCATTTT.

This chain links TRBV19 with TRBJ1-1; D remains unclear. The CDR3 covers 15 residues. Trimming cost V 5 bases and J 0 bases, with 13 bases left between them. CDR1 and CDR2 (germline): LNHDA, SQIVND (reference sequence). As DNA, the CDR3 is TGTGCCAGTAGTCCCGGTTTCGCCCTGAACACTGAAGCTTTCTTT. Translating it yields CASSPGFALNTEAFF.

The chain employs TRBV2 and TRBJ2-6; 7 bases fit TRBD1. This CDR3 contains 16 residues. The germline V gene encodes CDR1 SNHLY and CDR2 FYNNEI. The V and J ends lost 7 bases and 0 bases, in that order; junction bases with no gene match: 6. In DNA form, the CDR3 reads TGTGCCAGCACTTCCGGGACAGCCTCTGGGGCCAACGTCCTGACTTTC. This codes for CASTSGTASGANVLTF.

The chain couples TRBV7-6 to TRBJ2-5; TRBD2 matches at 8 bases. The junction had 4 bases not matched to a gene; V was cut back by 3 bases and J by 4 bases. The CDR3 consists of 14 residues. Germline assignment: CDR1 SGHVS and CDR2 FNYEAQ. CDR3 sequence (DNA): TGTGCCAGCAGCTTCGGGAGGGGCGGAGAGACCCAGTACTTC. The encoded protein is CASSFGRGGETQYF.

The gene calls are TRBV10-1 and TRBJ2-2; 11 nucleotides align to TRBD2. Germline lookup yields CDR1 WNHNN and CDR2 SYGVQD (reference sequence). This CDR3 comprises 19 residues. J gave up 0 bases and V 6 bases, and 12 bases lay outside the gene matches. This CDR3 is CASRGPGTSGNANTGELFF. The CDR3 DNA reads as TGCGCCAGCAGGGGCCCCGGGACTAGCGGCAATGCGAACACCGGGGAGCTGTTTTTT.

This chain uses TRBV24-1 with TRBJ1-5; D may be TRBD1 (6 bases). V shed 12 bases and J shed 3 bases, with 14 bases lying between them. Germline V lookup: CDR1 KGHDR, CDR2 SFDVKD. The CDR3 totals 13 residues. The DNA for the CDR3 is TGTGCCCTGACGGGACACCCCAATCAGCCCCAGCATTTT. Translated, it gives CALTGHPNQPQHF.

The table lists this clone with a count of one. This sequence joins TRBV27 and TRBJ1-2; tentatively, D is TRBD1 (6 bases). V lost 2 bases to trimming and J lost 4 bases, with 8 bases between them. There are 13 residues in the CDR3. The germline CDR1 and CDR2 sequences are MNHEY and SMNVEV (reference sequence). The CDR3 reads CASSLTGTYGYTF. In DNA, the CDR3 is TGTGCCAGCAGTTTAACAGGGACCTATGGCTACACCTTC.

This chain uses TRBV12-3 or TRBV12-4 with TRBJ2-7; D possibly corresponds to TRBD1 (5 bases). Trimming stripped 2 bases from V and 7 bases from J, with 12 bases between. CDR3 length: 13 residues. CDR3 protein: CASSLQGFGEQYF. DNA for the CDR3: TGTGCCAGCAGTTTACAGGGTTTTGGGGAGCAGTACTTC.

Worth noting for this clone: The sample has other DNA sequences that encode this CDR3 too. This rearrangement joins TRBV27 to TRBJ1-2, with 7 bases fitting TRBD1. Germline V gene sequence: CDR1 MNHEY, CDR2 SMNVEV (reference sequence). CDR3 length: 12 residues. V gave up 4 bases and J gave up 8 bases; unmatched junction bases: 4. The CDR3 loop reads CASSSGGRGYTF. The CDR3 DNA follows: TGTGCCAGCAGTTCAGGGGGTCGGGGCTACACCTTC.

The chain has TRBV27 and TRBJ2-2, with D unclear. Germline loops: CDR1 MNHEY, CDR2 SMNVEV (reference sequence). V shed 0 bases and J shed 7 bases, with 6 bases lying between them. The CDR3 length is 13 residues. CDR3 sequence: CASSLSVGGELFF. The CDR3 DNA is TGTGCCAGCAGTTTATCGGTGGGCGGGGAGCTGTTTTTT.

The chain is built from TRBV9 and TRBJ2-3; D is perhaps TRBD2 (6 bases). This CDR3 comprises 17 residues. Trimming shortened V by 4 bases and J by 2 bases, and 20 bases separated the two germline ends. The germline CDR1 and CDR2 sequences are SGDLS and YYNGEE. The DNA for the CDR3 is TGTGCCAGCAGCCCTGGCAGGAGGGCAGGGACCACAGATACGCAGTATTTT. Amino acid sequence: CASSPGRRAGTTDTQYF. Together with reference TRBV9 and TRBJ2-3, the CDR3 gives the full variable domain: DSGVTQTPKHLITATGQRVTLRCSPRSGDLSVYWYQQSLDQGLQFLIQYYNGEERAKGNILERFSAQQFPDLHSELNLSSLELGDSALYFCASSPGRRAGTTDTQYFGPGTRLTVL.

The V and J genes are TRBV7-9 and TRBJ1-2; D not resolved. This CDR3 spans 13 amino acids. The germline gives CDR1 SEHNR, CDR2 FQNEAQ (reference sequence). V lost 1 base to trimming and J lost 6 bases, with 9 bases between them. The DNA of the CDR3 is TGTGCCAGCAGCTTAGAGACCGGGGATGGCTACACCTTC. This gives the protein CASSLETGDGYTF.

This chain connects TRBV19 to TRBJ1-4; D gene uncertain. V shed 6 bases and J shed 1 base, with 9 bases lying between them. Germline V CDR1 and CDR2: LNHDA, SQIVND (reference sequence). The CDR3 consists of 14 residues. CDR3 residues: CASSIQKTNEKLFF. CDR3 nucleotide sequence: TGTGCCAGTAGCATACAGAAAACTAATGAAAAACTGTTTTTT.

The chain is built from TRBV9 and TRBJ2-5, with TRBD2 identical over 8 bases. In germline, CDR1 is SGDLS, CDR2 YYNGEE. J was trimmed by 1 base and V by 4 bases; bases with no gene match: 15. The CDR3 has 18 amino acids. This CDR3 reads CASSPRSSGPWGQETQYF. In nucleotides, the CDR3 is TGTGCCAGCAGCCCCCGGTCTAGCGGGCCATGGGGCCAAGAGACCCAGTACTTC.

The table lists this clone with a count of one. The V gene is TRBV5-1, the J gene TRBJ1-2; 9 bases line up with TRBD1. This CDR3 is built from 18 residues. V was clipped by 3 bases and J by 5 bases; unmatched bases: 17. Germline V gene data show CDR1 as SGHRS and CDR2 as YFSETQ. CDR3 sequence reads: CASSSDSPGQGVSYGYTF. CDR3 nucleotides: TGCGCCAGCAGCTCAGACTCCCCGGGACAGGGTGTCTCATATGGCTACACCTTC.

This clone came up a few times. Within the sample, other DNA sequences also encode this same CDR3. The V call is TRBV6-5, the J call TRBJ1-5, with a possible D match to TRBD1 (6 bases). V was clipped by 6 bases and J by 0 bases, with 9 bases between them. In germline, CDR1 is MNHEY, CDR2 SVGAGI. The CDR3 runs to 14 residues. The CDR3 loop reads CASSSRGSNQPQHF. The CDR3 DNA follows: TGTGCCAGCAGCTCCAGGGGTAGCAATCAGCCCCAGCATTTT.

This clone was detected once. This chain uses TRBV27 with TRBJ2-3; 11 positions agree with TRBD2. The CDR3 is made up of 17 amino acids. Germline values: CDR1 MNHEY, CDR2 SMNVEV (reference sequence). With V trimmed by 6 bases and J by 4 bases, 12 bases remained unmatched. CDR3 protein: CASRYRPGLAVPDTQYF. The CDR3 DNA reads TGTGCCAGCAGGTACCGACCGGGACTAGCGGTCCCAGATACGCAGTATTTT.